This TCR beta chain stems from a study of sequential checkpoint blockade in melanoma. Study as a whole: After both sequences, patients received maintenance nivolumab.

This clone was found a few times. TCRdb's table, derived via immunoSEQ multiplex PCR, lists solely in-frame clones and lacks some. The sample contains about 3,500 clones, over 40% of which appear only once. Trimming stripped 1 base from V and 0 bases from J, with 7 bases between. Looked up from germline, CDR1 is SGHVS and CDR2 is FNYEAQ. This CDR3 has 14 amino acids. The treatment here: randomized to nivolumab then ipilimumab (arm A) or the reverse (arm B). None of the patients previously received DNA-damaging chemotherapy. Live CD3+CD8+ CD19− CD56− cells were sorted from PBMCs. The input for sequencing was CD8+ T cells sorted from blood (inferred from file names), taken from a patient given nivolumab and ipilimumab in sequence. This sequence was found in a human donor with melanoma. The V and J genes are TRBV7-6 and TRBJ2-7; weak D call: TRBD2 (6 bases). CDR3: CASSLGGVSYEQYF. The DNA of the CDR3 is TGTGCCAGCAGCTTAGGGGGGGTCTCCTACGAGCAGTACTTC.